A single sample gave rise to the 27 T cell receptor beta chains below, sequenced in a study of blood T cell repertoires in COVID-19. Here immunoSEQ multiplex PCR was the method, and the copy in TCRdb shows in-frame clones only, minus some. The table lists fewer than 200,000 clones, 84% of them singletons. What was sequenced was PBMCs or T cells enriched from blood (not recorded which). These receptors were collected from a man aged 50 to 59 who had recovered from COVID-19.

This chain joins TRBV27 and TRBJ1-1, with 10 bases identical to TRBD1. This CDR3 has 13 residues. The junction had 4 bases not matched to a gene; V was cut back by 7 bases and J by 5 bases. The germline gives CDR1 MNHEY, CDR2 SMNVEV (reference sequence). CDR3 nucleotides: TGTGCCAGCACCCGGACAGGGGGAACTGAAGCTTTCTTT. Encoded protein: CASTRTGGTEAFF.

The chain uses TRBV18 and TRBJ1-5; TRBD1 matches 7 bases. This CDR3 has 16 amino acids. Germline assignment: CDR1 KGHSH and CDR2 LQKENI. V lost 2 bases and J lost 0; bases outside the gene matches: 4. Here the CDR3 reads CASSPGQANSNQPQHF. In nucleotides, the CDR3 is TGTGCCAGCTCACCAGGACAGGCTAATAGCAATCAGCCCCAGCATTTT.

This clone was recorded once. The V and J genes are TRBV2 and TRBJ2-3, with 8 bases fitting TRBD2. Germline V gene sequence: CDR1 SNHLY, CDR2 FYNNEI. Trimming at V came to 3 bases and at J to 8 bases, leaving 10 bases not matched to a gene. CDR3 size: 15 residues. The CDR3 DNA sequence: TGTGCCAGCAGTGAGCAAGGGGGTAGCGGGGCTACGCAGTATTTT. Translating gives CASSEQGGSGATQYF.

The rearrangement joins TRBV12-3 or TRBV12-4 to TRBJ1-5; D possibly corresponds to TRBD1 (5 bases). V was shortened by 3 bases and J by 6 bases, with 9 bases between the two germline ends. The CDR3 runs to 13 residues. CDR3: CASSFLGGQPQHF. Here the CDR3 DNA reads TGTGCCAGCAGTTTCCTGGGGGGTCAGCCCCAGCATTTT.

This clone was observed a single time. J is TRBJ1-4 and V is TRBV18; 9 bases line up with TRBD1. Germline lookup yields CDR1 KGHSH and CDR2 LQKENI. Trimming removed 6 bases from V and 7 bases from J; junction bases left unmatched: 12. The CDR3 is 16 amino acids. CDR3 sequence (DNA): TGTGCCAGCTCGCAGGCCTTACAGGGGGCAGGTGAAAAACTGTTTTTT. Residues: CASSQALQGAGEKLFF. Combining the CDR3 with reference TRBV18 and TRBJ1-4 gives the whole variable domain NAGVMQNPRHLVRRRGQEARLRCSPMKGHSHVYWYRQLPEEGLKFMVYLQKENIIDESGMPKERFSAEFPKEGPSILRIQQVVRGDSAAYFCASSQALQGAGEKLFFGSGTQLSVL.

This chain links TRBV5-8 with TRBJ2-1; D is perhaps TRBD1 (5 bases). The V and J ends lost 6 bases and 4 bases respectively, with 8 bases between them. From germline, CDR1 is SGHTS and CDR2 YDEGEE. The CDR3 loop spans 12 amino acids. The CDR3, as DNA: TGTGCCAGCAACGACAGATACAATGAGCAGTTCTTC. As protein: CASNDRYNEQFF.

The rearrangement uses TRBV19 and TRBJ1-1; 12 bases map to TRBD1. Germline V gene sequence: CDR1 LNHDA, CDR2 SQIVND (reference sequence). The CDR3 totals 16 residues. V trimming: 7 bases; J trimming: 5 bases; junction bases outside the gene matches: 11. The CDR3 sequence: CASNPGQGASGTEAFF. CDR3 nucleotides: TGTGCCAGTAATCCGGGACAGGGGGCGAGTGGGACTGAAGCTTTCTTT. Looking up the rest from reference TRBV19 and TRBJ1-1 gives the full variable domain: DGGITQSPKYLFRKEGQNVTLSCEQNLNHDAMYWYRQDPGQGLRLIYYSQIVNDFQKGDIAEGYSVSREKKESFPLTVTSAQKNPTAFYLCASNPGQGASGTEAFFGQGTRLTVV.

The chain combines TRBV7-6 with TRBJ2-3, with a weak D call TRBD2 (6 bases). Trimming took 5 bases from V and 0 from J, leaving 15 bases between them. This CDR3 has 16 residues. Germline CDR1 SGHVS, CDR2 FNYEAQ. The CDR3 reads CASSRYGGVSTDTQYF. CDR3 nucleotides: TGTGCCAGCAGCCGATATGGCGGGGTAAGCACAGATACGCAGTATTTT.

V is TRBV19 and J is TRBJ1-1; D ambiguous. CDR3 length: 13 amino acids. Germline assignment: CDR1 LNHDA and CDR2 SQIVND (reference sequence). The V gene lost 1 base and the J gene lost 3 bases, with 6 bases spanning the gap. The CDR3 DNA follows: TGTGCCAGTAGTATAGTATCGGACACTGAAGCTTTCTTT. This gives the protein CASSIVSDTEAFF.

This rearrangement joins TRBV30 to TRBJ1-4, with D tentatively TRBD1 (5 bases). Trimming removed 2 bases from V and 7 bases from J, with 17 bases in between. CDR1 is GTSNPN and CDR2 is SVGIG in the germline V gene (reference sequence). The CDR3 has 15 amino acids. The CDR3 reads CAWSPITGNGEKLFF. As DNA, the CDR3 is TGTGCCTGGAGTCCGATCACAGGAAACGGTGAAAAACTGTTTTTT. The full variable domain, completed using reference TRBV30 and TRBJ1-4, is SQTIHQWPATLVQPVGSPLSLECTVEGTSNPNLYWYRQAAGRGLQLLFYSVGIGQISSEVPQNLSASRPQDRQFILSSKKLLLSDSGFYLCAWSPITGNGEKLFFGSGTQLSVL.

This sequence joins TRBV5-1 and TRBJ1-4, with TRBD1 matching over 8 bases. The CDR3 sequence is 20 residues long. Germline CDR1 reads SGHRS; CDR2 reads YFSETQ. With V trimmed by 0 bases and J by 6 bases, 19 bases remained unmatched. The CDR3 DNA reads TGCGCCAGCAGCTTGGACAAATACAGGGGGAGCCCTCTCCAGGATGAAAAACTGTTTTTT. This encodes CASSLDKYRGSPLQDEKLFF.

The chain combines TRBV20-1 with TRBJ1-4; D gene uncertain. Trimming took 3 bases from V and 4 from J, leaving 12 bases between them. Germline-derived CDR1 and CDR2 are DFQATT and SNEGSKA (reference sequence). CDR3 length: 14 residues. The DNA of the CDR3 is TGCAGTGCTAGTCTAGGACGGGGTAATGAAAAACTGTTTTTT. It encodes CSASLGRGNEKLFF.

CDR3 nucleotide sequence: TGCGCCAGCAGCTTCTTTCCGGCAGGTCAGCCCCAGCATTTT. Encoded protein: CASSFFPAGQPQHF. V is TRBV5-1 and J is TRBJ1-5; D gene uncertain. CDR3 length: 14 amino acids. Germline CDR1 and CDR2: SGHRS and YFSETQ. V was shortened by 2 bases and J by 6 bases, with 12 bases between the two germline ends.

The V call is TRBV12-3 or TRBV12-4, the J call TRBJ1-5, with TRBD1 as a possible D gene (5 bases). This CDR3 is built from 13 residues. Trimming removed 8 bases from V and 2 bases from J, with 10 bases in between. The CDR3 bases are TGTGCCAGCGGCATGACAGGCAATCAGCCCCAGCATTTT. Protein sequence: CASGMTGNQPQHF.

There are a few counts of this clone. The chain has TRBV6-5 and TRBJ1-4, with 8 bases fitting TRBD1. The germline V gene has CDR1 MNHEY and CDR2 SVGAGI. The junction had 11 bases not matched to a gene; V was cut back by 10 bases and J by 7 bases. The CDR3 sequence is 14 residues long. CDR3 protein: CATLRDRTAEKLFF. In nucleotides, the CDR3 is TGTGCCACCCTCCGGGACAGGACAGCTGAAAAACTGTTTTTT.

In this sample, this clone turned up a few times. The same CDR3 also results from other DNA sequences found in this sample. V gene TRBV15 combines with J gene TRBJ1-4; possibly TRBD1 for D (6 bases). V was shortened by 3 bases and J by 8 bases, with 10 bases between the two germline ends. There are 13 residues in the CDR3. Germline V gene sequence: CDR1 LNHNV, CDR2 YYDKDF (reference sequence). The CDR3 is CATSRDSNEKLFF. CDR3 sequence (DNA): TGTGCCACCAGCAGGGACAGCAACGAAAAACTGTTTTTT.

The CDR3 sequence: CASSLEGQIRGTEAFF. CDR3 sequence (DNA): TGCGCCAGCAGCCTGGAAGGACAAATTAGGGGCACTGAAGCTTTCTTT. J is TRBJ1-1 and V is TRBV5-1, with a tentative D call TRBD1 (5 bases). The CDR3 is 16 residues long. CDR1 is SGHRS and CDR2 is YFSETQ in the germline V gene. Trimming removed 4 bases from V and 4 bases from J, with 20 bases in between.

This clone was counted a few times. The V and J genes are TRBV9 and TRBJ1-5; D is perhaps TRBD1 (6 bases). Looked up from germline, CDR1 is SGDLS and CDR2 is YYNGEE. The CDR3 sequence is 14 residues long. V was shortened by 2 bases and J by 6 bases, with 12 bases between the two germline ends. CDR3 protein: CASSVAGDGQPQHF. The CDR3 DNA reads as TGTGCCAGCAGCGTGGCAGGGGACGGTCAGCCCCAGCATTTT. Full variable domain (outside the CDR3, taken from reference TRBV9 and TRBJ1-5): DSGVTQTPKHLITATGQRVTLRCSPRSGDLSVYWYQQSLDQGLQFLIQYYNGEERAKGNILERFSAQQFPDLHSELNLSSLELGDSALYFCASSVAGDGQPQHFGDGTRLSIL.

This chain joins TRBV24-1 and TRBJ2-1; 7 bases line up with TRBD1. Trimming cost V 1 base and J 7 bases; bases outside gene matches: 12. The germline gives CDR1 KGHDR, CDR2 SFDVKD. CDR3 size: 17 residues. The DNA for the CDR3 is TGTGCCACCAGTGATTTTCGGGCAGGGGGAAATTTGAATGAGCAGTTCTTC. Residues: CATSDFRAGGNLNEQFF.

A single count supports this clone. In DNA, the CDR3 is TGTGCCGAGGTGGATCGGGTCGCCGGGTCACCCCTCCACTTT. It encodes CAEVDRVAGSPLHF. V gene TRBV30 combines with J gene TRBJ1-6, with no clear D. CDR3 length equals 14 residues. Germline lookup yields CDR1 GTSNPN and CDR2 SVGIG (reference sequence). V lost 8 bases and J 10 bases, leaving 21 bases between the germline ends.

This sequence joins TRBV7-9 and TRBJ2-1; D may be TRBD1 (6 bases). The CDR3 covers 14 residues. V lost 3 bases and J lost 10, with 16 bases in between. From germline, CDR1 is SEHNR and CDR2 FQNEAQ (reference sequence). The DNA for the CDR3 is TGTGCCAGCAGCTTCCCCGGGACAACAATAGAGCAGTTCTTC. The encoded protein is CASSFPGTTIEQFF. Full variable domain (outside the CDR3, taken from reference TRBV7-9 and TRBJ2-1): DTGVSQNPRHKITKRGQNVTFRCDPISEHNRLYWYRQTLGQGPEFLTYFQNEAQLEKSRLLSDRFSAERPKGSFSTLEIQRTEQGDSAMYLCASSFPGTTIEQFFGPGTRLTVL.

Notes on this clone: Other nucleotide sequences from this sample produce the same CDR3. V gene TRBV5-1 combines with J gene TRBJ2-3, with TRBD2 matching 9 bases. Germline trimming cut 4 bases from V and 4 bases from J; bases unmatched to any gene: 10. Germline V CDR1 and CDR2: SGHRS, YFSETQ. There are 16 residues in the CDR3. The CDR3 reads CASSNGRGGNSDTQYF. DNA for the CDR3: TGCGCCAGCAGCAATGGGCGGGGGGGTAATTCAGATACGCAGTATTTT.

V gene TRBV4-1 combines with J gene TRBJ1-2, with D possibly being TRBD1 (6 bases). V was cut by 4 bases and J by 8 bases, with 20 bases left in between. Germline assignment: CDR1 MGHRA and CDR2 YSYEKL. CDR3 length: 15 amino acids. Written as DNA, the CDR3 is TGCGCCAGCAGCCCCTCCAGGGGCACATCGGACGGCTACACCTTC. Translated: CASSPSRGTSDGYTF.

The CDR3 sequence is CASSRLGQGGTEAFF. The CDR3 DNA reads as TGCGCCAGCAGCAGGCTGGGACAGGGGGGAACTGAAGCTTTCTTT. The chain links TRBV5-1 to TRBJ1-1, with 11 bases fitting TRBD1. From germline, CDR1 is SGHRS and CDR2 YFSETQ. The CDR3 runs to 15 residues. Trimming took 4 bases from V and 5 from J; bases not matched to a gene: 7. Variable domain in full (rest from reference TRBV5-1 and TRBJ1-1): KAGVTQTPRYLIKTRGQQVTLSCSPISGHRSVSWYQQTPGQGLQFLFEYFSETQRNKGNFPGRFSGRQFSNSRSEMNVSTLELGDSALYLCASSRLGQGGTEAFFGQGTRLTVV.

This sequence joins TRBV7-2 and TRBJ1-1; D is unresolved. The CDR3 is made up of 13 amino acids. Trimming removed 1 base from V and 1 base from J, with 4 bases in between. Germline-derived CDR1 and CDR2 are SGHTA and FQGNSA. CDR3 protein: CASSLGRNTEAFF. The CDR3 DNA reads as TGTGCCAGCAGCTTAGGCAGGAACACTGAAGCTTTCTTT.

The rearrangement uses TRBV13 and TRBJ2-2, with TRBD2 matching over 11 bases. V shed 5 bases and J 1 base; nucleotides not matched to a gene: 9. Per germline, CDR1 PRHDT and CDR2 FYEKMQ (reference sequence). CDR3 size: 18 residues. Here the CDR3 reads CASSVRTSGGLNTGELFF. The DNA of the CDR3 is TGTGCCAGCAGCGTCAGAACTAGCGGGGGCCTGAACACCGGGGAGCTGTTTTTT.

The chain combines TRBV28 with TRBJ2-6, with D hard to call. V was shortened by 1 base and J by 2 bases, with 6 bases between the two germline ends. The CDR3 runs to 15 residues. Germline CDR1 reads MDHEN; CDR2 reads SYDVKM. CDR3 in amino acids: CASSLFGTGANVLTF. The CDR3 DNA is TGTGCCAGCAGTTTATTCGGTACTGGGGCCAACGTCCTGACTTTC.